The 13 T cell receptor beta chains below all came from one sample that was sequenced in a study of molecular identifiers for immune sequencing clone quantification. TCRdb independently ran MiXCR on the PCR reads; one entry per CDR3 protein. Among about half a million distinct CDR3 sequences listed, around 23% were seen once. Sequenced: naive CD8+ T cells from blood, with Jurkat cell RNA spiked in. The subset: FACS-sorted CD8+CD4-CCR7+CD45RA+ naive T cells. The source of these receptors is a human donor in good health. Some libraries in this study had Jurkat cell RNA spiked in.

Regarding this clonotype: One base away lies a much larger clone, so this may be a sequencing read error. A read error is likely, as this CDR3 ends without the conserved phenylalanine or tryptophan. The V and J genes are TRBV6-1 and TRBJ2-7; possibly TRBD1 for D (6 bases). Trimming cost V 0 bases and J 0 bases, with 9 bases left between them. Germline values: CDR1 MNHNS, CDR2 SASEGT. The CDR3 is 15 amino acids. The CDR3 DNA is TGTGCCAGCAGTGAAGCGCAGGGGTACTCCTACGAGCAGTACCTC. Its protein is CASSEAQGYSYEQYL.

This clonotype has ten or more counts. The gene calls are TRBV12-3 or TRBV12-4 and TRBJ1-1; D ambiguous. This CDR3 contains 11 residues. V lost 3 bases to trimming and J lost 5 bases, with 4 bases between them. The CDR3 loop reads CASSFVTEAFF. The DNA for the CDR3 is TGTGCCAGCAGTTTCGTGACTGAAGCTTTCTTT.

Ten or more counts support this clonotype. This chain joins TRBV29-1 and TRBJ2-7; D is undetermined. The CDR3 is made up of 13 amino acids. CDR1 and CDR2 (germline): SQVTM, ANQGSEA. Trimming left V 2 bases short and J 1 base short, with 9 bases between. The CDR3 region is CSVEYGKSYEQYF. CDR3 bases: TGCAGCGTTGAATACGGCAAGTCCTACGAGCAGTACTTC.

In its sample, this clonotype was seen many times. This chain joins TRBV7-9 and TRBJ2-3; D is unresolved. Looked up from germline, CDR1 is SEHNR and CDR2 is FQNEAQ (reference sequence). This CDR3 is built from 13 residues. V lost 0 bases to trimming and J lost 2 bases, with 3 bases between them. DNA for the CDR3: TGTGCCAGCAGCTTAGCGATCACAGATACGCAGTATTTT. Translating it yields CASSLAITDTQYF.

As regards this clonotype: A much larger clone differs from this one at a single base, so this may be a read error. The gene calls are TRBV7-9 and TRBJ2-7, with D possibly TRBD1 on 5 matching bases. The CDR3 sequence is 13 residues long. V gave up 6 bases and J gave up 6 bases, with 15 bases separating them. The germline V gene encodes CDR1 SEHNR and CDR2 FQNEAQ (reference sequence). DNA of the CDR3: TGTGCCAGCAGTCCGACAGCTGTCTGCGAGCAGTACTTC. Its translation: CASSPTAVCEQYF.

The chain employs TRBV7-9 and TRBJ1-1; 7 bases agree with TRBD1. Germline V lookup: CDR1 SEHNR, CDR2 FQNEAQ (reference sequence). Trimming at V came to 2 bases and at J to 0 bases, leaving 6 bases not matched to a gene. This CDR3 region has 16 residues. The CDR3 reads CASSLPPGQLNTEAFF. CDR3 DNA: TGTGCCAGCAGCTTACCACCGGGACAGCTGAACACTGAAGCTTTCTTT.

At least ten counts were recorded for this clonotype. DNA for the CDR3: TGTGCCAGCAGTGCACAGGGGGGGGCCTACGAGCAGTACTTC. Its protein is CASSAQGGAYEQYF. The rearrangement links TRBV6-6 to TRBJ2-7; TRBD1 is a possible D gene (8 bases). Per germline, CDR1 MNHNY and CDR2 SVGAGI (reference sequence). Trimming pared 5 bases from V and 2 bases from J, leaving 13 bases between. The CDR3 runs to 14 residues.

In this sample, this clonotype turned up a few times. This rearrangement joins TRBV27 to TRBJ2-3; TRBD2 agrees at 10 bases. CDR3 size: 17 residues. The germline gives CDR1 MNHEY, CDR2 SMNVEV (reference sequence). Germline trimming cut 5 bases from V and 1 base from J; bases unmatched to any gene: 9. CDR3 in amino acids: CASSLEGLAGGTDTQYF. The CDR3 region has the DNA TGTGCCAGCAGTCTGGAGGGGCTAGCGGGGGGCACAGATACGCAGTATTTT.

About this clonotype itself: A read error may be the cause here, since a much bigger clone is one base away. The rearrangement links TRBV27 to TRBJ2-3; TRBD2 matches 7 bases. Trimming cost V 3 bases and J 6 bases; bases outside gene matches: 3. The CDR3 length is 13 residues. CDR1 is MNHEY and CDR2 is SMNVEV in the germline V gene (reference sequence). CDR3 sequence reads: CASSFAGADTQYF. CDR3 DNA: TGTGCCAGCAGTTTTGCGGGAGCTGATACGCAGTATTTT.

Of note for this clonotype: A much bigger clone sits one base away, suggesting this may be a read error. A read error is likely, as this CDR3 ends without the conserved phenylalanine or tryptophan. For the CDR3, the DNA is TGCAGCGTGGCCAGTCTTGGGTACGAGCAGTACTCC. Its translation is CSVASLGYEQYS. This chain uses TRBV29-1 with TRBJ2-7; the D is unclear. This CDR3 is 12 amino acids long. CDR1 and CDR2 from the germline V gene are SQVTM and ANQGSEA. With 6 bases removed from V and 4 bases from J, the gap between germline ends came to 13 bases.

The V and J genes are TRBV7-9 and TRBJ2-2, with D uncertain. The CDR3 has 13 amino acids. CDR1 and CDR2 (germline): SEHNR, FQNEAQ (reference sequence). The V gene lost 7 bases and the J gene lost 4 bases, with 10 bases spanning the gap. The CDR3 region is CASTGTGTGELFF. The DNA of the CDR3 is TGTGCCAGCACCGGAACGGGCACCGGGGAGCTGTTTTTT.

Turning to this clonotype: The germline gene is not matched at one end of the junction; a read error may be the cause. V is TRBV4-1 and J is TRBJ2-3; the match to TRBD1 covers 7 bases. The CDR3 runs to 17 residues. CDR1 and CDR2 from the germline V gene are MGHRA and YSYEKL. The CDR3 is CASGQQEDRAKTDTQYF. CDR3 nucleotide sequence: TGCGCCAGCGGCCAACAAGAAGACAGGGCCAAGACAGATACGCAGTATTTT.

V is TRBV4-1 and J is TRBJ1-4; D gene uncertain. V was shortened by 5 bases and J by 6 bases, with 10 bases between the two germline ends. CDR1 and CDR2 (germline): MGHRA, YSYEKL. The CDR3 spans 13 residues. In nucleotides, the CDR3 is TGCGCCAGCAGCTTTCGGACGTATGAAAAACTGTTTTTT. This sequence encodes CASSFRTYEKLFF.